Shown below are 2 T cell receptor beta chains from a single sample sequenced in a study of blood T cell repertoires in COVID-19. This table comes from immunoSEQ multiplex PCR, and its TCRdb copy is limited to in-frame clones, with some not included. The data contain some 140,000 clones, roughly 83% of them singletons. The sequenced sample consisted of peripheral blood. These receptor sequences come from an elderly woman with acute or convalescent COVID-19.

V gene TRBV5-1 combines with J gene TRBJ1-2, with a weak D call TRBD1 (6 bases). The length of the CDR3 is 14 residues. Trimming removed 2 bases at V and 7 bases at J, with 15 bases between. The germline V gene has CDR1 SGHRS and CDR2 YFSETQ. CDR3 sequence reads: CASSFLPGVPGYTF. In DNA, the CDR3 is TGCGCCAGCAGCTTCCTCCCAGGGGTTCCTGGCTACACCTTC. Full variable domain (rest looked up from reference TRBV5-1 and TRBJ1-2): KAGVTQTPRYLIKTRGQQVTLSCSPISGHRSVSWYQQTPGQGLQFLFEYFSETQRNKGNFPGRFSGRQFSNSRSEMNVSTLELGDSALYLCASSFLPGVPGYTFGSGTRLTVV.

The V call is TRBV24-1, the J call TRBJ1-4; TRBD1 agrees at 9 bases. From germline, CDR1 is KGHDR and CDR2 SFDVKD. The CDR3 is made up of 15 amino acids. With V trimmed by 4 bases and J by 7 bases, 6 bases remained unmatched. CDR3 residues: CATSDAGQGSEKLFF. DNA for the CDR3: TGTGCCACCAGTGACGCGGGACAGGGAAGTGAAAAACTGTTTTTT.